Sequencing of this TCR beta chain was carried out in a study of blood T cell repertoires in COVID-19. The wider study: From the United States, Italy and Spain came samples of acute and convalescent COVID-19. The analysed material was cDNA or gDNA that came from T cells, B-cell-depleted T cells, or PBMCs.

The trim removed 6 bases at V and 1 base at J, leaving 3 bases unmatched. The CDR3 covers 15 residues. CDR1 and CDR2 from the germline V gene are SNHLY and FYNNEI. Original processing methods: Amplification from reference gene primers served as the basis for estimated nucleated cell counts. Only in-frame clones appear in the TCRdb table, and some are missing; sequencing was by immunoSEQ multiplex PCR. The DNA was the basis for D and trimming; V, J and clone size are from that table. The sample lists fewer than 200,000 clones, about 87% occurring once. This sequence originates from a woman between 50 and 59 years old with acute or convalescent COVID-19. Sequences were obtained from peripheral blood. The chain couples TRBV2 to TRBJ1-5, with TRBD1 identical over 10 bases. CDR3 nucleotide sequence: TGTGCCAGCAGCCCGGGACAGGGGAGCAATCAGCCCCAGCATTTT. As protein: CASSPGQGSNQPQHF.